This T cell receptor beta chain was sequenced in a study of preoperative IRX-2 immunotherapy in early breast cancer (dated by TCRdb to the late 2010s). The cysteine opens and the phenylalanine closes a CDR3 of 14 amino acids. Just the 42-base CDR3 DNA is kept, in frame starting at base 1. V lost 10 bases and J lost 2 bases; the stretch between them is 18 bases long. Looking up the germline V gene yields CDR1 ENHRY and CDR2 SYGVKD. Library method: the immunoSEQ multiplex PCR assay. Held by TCRdb, this immuneACCESS table contains in-frame sequences only and omits some clones. Under half of the omission traces to an unresolved V gene where checked; the cause of the rest is unknown. For this sample there are 40,000 or so clones; about 95% appear just once. 1.6% of the sample comes from the top ten. Concerning this clone itself: Its antigen is unknown. No base qualities exist here, and no much larger clone lies one base off it.

The sample's treatment or condition label, decoded: preoperative locoregional IRX-2 cytokine immunotherapy. The samples were obtained from a phase Ib study that tested preoperative, locoregional IRX-2 cytokine immunotherapy designed to prime immune responses. Patients with early-stage breast cancer who were given IRX-2 before surgery served as donors. This TCR derives from a human donor with breast cancer. This chain is built from TRBV10-3 and TRBJ2-7; TRBD1 could be the D gene, as 5 bases match. Sequencing was performed on tumor tissue, taken after IRX-2 immunotherapy. The nucleotide sequence reads as follows: TGTGCCAACGCACCGACCGACAGAACCTACGAGCAGTACTTC. Translated, it gives CANAPTDRTYEQYF.